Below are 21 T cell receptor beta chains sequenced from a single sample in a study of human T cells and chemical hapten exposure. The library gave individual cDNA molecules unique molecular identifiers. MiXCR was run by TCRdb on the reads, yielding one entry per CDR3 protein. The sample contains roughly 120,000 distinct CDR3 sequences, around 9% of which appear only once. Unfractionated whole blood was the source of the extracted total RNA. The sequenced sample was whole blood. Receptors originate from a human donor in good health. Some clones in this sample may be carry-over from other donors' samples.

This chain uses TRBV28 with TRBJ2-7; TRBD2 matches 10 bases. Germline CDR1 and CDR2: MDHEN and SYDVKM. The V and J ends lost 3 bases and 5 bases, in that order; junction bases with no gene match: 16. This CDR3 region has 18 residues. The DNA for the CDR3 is TGTGCCAGCAGTTTCAGTGCTAGCGGGGGATTTCTCGAGAACGAGCAGTACTTC. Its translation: CASSFSASGGFLENEQYF.

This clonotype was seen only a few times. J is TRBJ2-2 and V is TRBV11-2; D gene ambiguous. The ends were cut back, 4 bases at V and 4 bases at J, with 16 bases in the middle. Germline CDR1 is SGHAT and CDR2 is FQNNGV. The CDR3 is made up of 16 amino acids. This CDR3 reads CASSSHMVLSTGELFF. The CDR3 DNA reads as TGTGCCAGCAGCTCACACATGGTATTGAGCACCGGGGAGCTGTTTTTT.

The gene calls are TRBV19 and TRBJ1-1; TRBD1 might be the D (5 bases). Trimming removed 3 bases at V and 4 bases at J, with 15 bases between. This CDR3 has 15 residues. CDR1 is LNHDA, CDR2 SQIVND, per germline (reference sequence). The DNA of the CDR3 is TGTGCCAGTAGTATCGGTGCCTACCAGGGCACTGAAGCTTTCTTT. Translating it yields CASSIGAYQGTEAFF. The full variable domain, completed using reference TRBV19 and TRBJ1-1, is DGGITQSPKYLFRKEGQNVTLSCEQNLNHDAMYWYRQDPGQGLRLIYYSQIVNDFQKGDIAEGYSVSREKKESFPLTVTSAQKNPTAFYLCASSIGAYQGTEAFFGQGTRLTVV.

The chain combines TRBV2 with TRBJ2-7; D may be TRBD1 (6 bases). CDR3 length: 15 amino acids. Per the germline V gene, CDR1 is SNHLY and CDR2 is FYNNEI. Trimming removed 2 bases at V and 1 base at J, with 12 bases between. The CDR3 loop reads CASSEFAGESYEQYF. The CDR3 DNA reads TGTGCCAGCAGTGAATTTGCAGGGGAATCCTACGAGCAGTACTTC.

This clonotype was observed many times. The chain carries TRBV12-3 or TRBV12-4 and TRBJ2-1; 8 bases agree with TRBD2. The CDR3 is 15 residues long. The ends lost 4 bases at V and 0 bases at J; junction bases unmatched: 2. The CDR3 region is CASSSGGPSYNEQFF. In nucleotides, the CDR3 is TGTGCCAGCAGTTCGGGAGGGCCCTCCTACAATGAGCAGTTCTTC.

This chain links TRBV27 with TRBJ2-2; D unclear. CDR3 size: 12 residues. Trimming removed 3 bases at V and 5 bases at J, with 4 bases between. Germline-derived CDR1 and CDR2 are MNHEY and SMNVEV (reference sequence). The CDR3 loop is CASSFRTGELFF. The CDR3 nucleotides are TGTGCCAGCAGTTTCCGAACCGGGGAGCTGTTTTTT.

CDR3 DNA sequence: TGTGCCAGCAGTGAATTCAAAGGGGAGCACTACGAGCAGTACTTC. This translates into CASSEFKGEHYEQYF. The V gene is TRBV6-1, the J gene TRBJ2-7, with D perhaps matching TRBD1 or TRBD2 (5 bases each). V was pared by 2 bases and J by 3 bases, with 14 bases between. The CDR3 runs to 15 residues. CDR1 and CDR2 from the germline V gene are MNHNS and SASEGT.

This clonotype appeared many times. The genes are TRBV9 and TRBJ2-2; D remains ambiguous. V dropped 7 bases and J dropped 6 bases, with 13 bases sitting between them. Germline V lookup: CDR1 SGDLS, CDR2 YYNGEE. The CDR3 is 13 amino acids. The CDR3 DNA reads TGTGCCAGCGGGCATGGCCCACCCGGGGAGCTGTTTTTT. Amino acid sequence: CASGHGPPGELFF. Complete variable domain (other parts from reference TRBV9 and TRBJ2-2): DSGVTQTPKHLITATGQRVTLRCSPRSGDLSVYWYQQSLDQGLQFLIQYYNGEERAKGNILERFSAQQFPDLHSELNLSSLELGDSALYFCASGHGPPGELFFGEGSRLTVL.

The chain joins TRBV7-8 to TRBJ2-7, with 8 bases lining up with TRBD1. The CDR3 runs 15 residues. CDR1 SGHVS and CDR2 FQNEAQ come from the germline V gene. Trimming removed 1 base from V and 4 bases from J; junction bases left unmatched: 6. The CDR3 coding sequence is TGTGCCAGCAGCTTAGAGGGACAGGTAACGTACGAGCAGTACTTC. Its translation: CASSLEGQVTYEQYF.

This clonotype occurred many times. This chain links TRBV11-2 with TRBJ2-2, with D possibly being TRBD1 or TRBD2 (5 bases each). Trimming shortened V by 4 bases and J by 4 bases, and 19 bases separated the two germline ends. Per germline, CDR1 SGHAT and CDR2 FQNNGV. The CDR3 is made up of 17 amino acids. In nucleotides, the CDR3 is TGTGCCAGCAGCTCTAGAGCGGTTGGGGCGGCCACCGGGGAGCTGTTTTTT. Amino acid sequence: CASSSRAVGAATGELFF.

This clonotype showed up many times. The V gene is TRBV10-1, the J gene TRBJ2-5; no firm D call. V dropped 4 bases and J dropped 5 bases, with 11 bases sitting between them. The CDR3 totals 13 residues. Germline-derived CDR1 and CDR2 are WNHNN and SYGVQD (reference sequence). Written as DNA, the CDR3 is TGCGCCAGCAGTGGTACGGGTACGGAGACCCAGTACTTC. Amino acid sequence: CASSGTGTETQYF.

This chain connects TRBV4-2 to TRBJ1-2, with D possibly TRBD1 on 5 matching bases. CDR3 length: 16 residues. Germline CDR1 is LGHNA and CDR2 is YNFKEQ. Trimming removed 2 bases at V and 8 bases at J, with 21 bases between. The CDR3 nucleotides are TGTGCCAGCAGCCAAAACGGGGCAGTCCGCAGTGGGGGCTACACCTTC. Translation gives CASSQNGAVRSGGYTF.

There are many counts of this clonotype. The CDR3 region has the DNA TGCAGCGTTGAAGAGACATTTCGGCTAGCGGGGGCTGAGACCCAGTACTTC. Translation: CSVEETFRLAGAETQYF. The V gene is TRBV29-1, the J gene TRBJ2-5; 10 nucleotides align to TRBD2. V was clipped by 0 bases and J by 5 bases; unmatched bases: 12. This CDR3 is built from 17 residues. Germline CDR1 reads SQVTM; CDR2 reads ANQGSEA.

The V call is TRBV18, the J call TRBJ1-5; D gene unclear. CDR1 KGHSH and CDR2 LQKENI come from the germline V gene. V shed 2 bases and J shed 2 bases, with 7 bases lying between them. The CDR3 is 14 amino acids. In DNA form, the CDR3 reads TGTGCCAGCTCACCAGGGGAAGGCAATCAGCCCCAGCATTTT. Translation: CASSPGEGNQPQHF.

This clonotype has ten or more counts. The CDR3 sequence: CASSLAAGTGGNNYGYTF. The CDR3 region has the DNA TGTGCCAGCAGTTTAGCGGCCGGGACAGGGGGCAATAACTATGGCTACACCTTC. The J gene is TRBJ1-2, the V gene TRBV12-3 or TRBV12-4, with 12 positions matching TRBD1. The CDR3 consists of 18 residues. With V trimmed by 0 bases and J by 1 base, 6 bases remained unmatched.

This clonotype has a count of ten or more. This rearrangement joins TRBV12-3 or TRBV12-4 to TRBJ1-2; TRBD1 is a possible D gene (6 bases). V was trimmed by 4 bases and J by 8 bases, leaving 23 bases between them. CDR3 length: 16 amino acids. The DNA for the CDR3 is TGTGCCAGCAGTTCCCACATGGGGGCGCTAAAGAACGGCTACACCTTC. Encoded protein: CASSSHMGALKNGYTF.

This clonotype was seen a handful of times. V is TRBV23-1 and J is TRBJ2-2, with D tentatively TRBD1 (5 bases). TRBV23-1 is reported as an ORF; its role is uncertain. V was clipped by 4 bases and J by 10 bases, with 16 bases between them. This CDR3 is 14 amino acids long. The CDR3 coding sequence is TGCGCCAGCAGTCCGCCCTTCCAGGGCCAGGAGCTGTTTTTT. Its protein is CASSPPFQGQELFF.

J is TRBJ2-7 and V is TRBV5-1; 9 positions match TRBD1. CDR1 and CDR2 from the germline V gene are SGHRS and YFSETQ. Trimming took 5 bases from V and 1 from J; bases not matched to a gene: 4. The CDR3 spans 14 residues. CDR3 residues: CASRNDRGSYEQYF. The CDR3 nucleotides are TGCGCCAGCAGAAATGACAGGGGGTCCTACGAGCAGTACTTC.

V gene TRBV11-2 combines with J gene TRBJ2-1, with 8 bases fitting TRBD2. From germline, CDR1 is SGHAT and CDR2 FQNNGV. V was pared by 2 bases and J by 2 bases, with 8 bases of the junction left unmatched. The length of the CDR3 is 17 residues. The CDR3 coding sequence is TGTGCCAGCAGCTTACCCAAACCGGGACTAGCCTACAATGAGCAGTTCTTC. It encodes CASSLPKPGLAYNEQFF.

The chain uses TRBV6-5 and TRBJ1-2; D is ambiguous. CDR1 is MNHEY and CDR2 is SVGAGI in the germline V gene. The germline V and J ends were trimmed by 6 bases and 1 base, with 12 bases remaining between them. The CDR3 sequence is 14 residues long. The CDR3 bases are TGTGCCAGCAGCAAAGATAGGGTTAACTATGGCTACACCTTC. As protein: CASSKDRVNYGYTF.

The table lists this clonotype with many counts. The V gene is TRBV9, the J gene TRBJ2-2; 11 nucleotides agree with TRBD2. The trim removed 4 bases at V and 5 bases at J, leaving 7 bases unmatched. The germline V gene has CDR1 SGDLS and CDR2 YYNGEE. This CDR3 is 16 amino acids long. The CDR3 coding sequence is TGTGCCAGCAGCCCCCTGGGGACTAGCGGAACCGGGGAGCTGTTTTTT. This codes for CASSPLGTSGTGELFF.